These 12 T cell receptor beta chains were sequenced from one sample in a study of blood T cell repertoires in COVID-19 (dated by TCRdb to the early 2020s). Receptors were amplified or captured by the immunoSEQ multiplex PCR assay. In TCRdb, the immuneACCESS table is reduced to in-frame sequences with V and J assigned. These tables do not hold every clone; where another copy was compared, an unresolved V gene accounts for under half, and the others remain unexplained. In all, the sample holds around 250,000 clones, and about nine tenths of those were seen once. Roughly 1.2% of the sample is held by the ten biggest clonotypes. The material sequenced was PBMCs or T cells enriched from blood (not recorded which). The receptors were gathered from a middle-aged woman with acute COVID-19.

This chain joins TRBV3-1 (or the pseudogene TRBV3-2) and TRBJ1-2; D is possibly TRBD1 (6 bases). This CDR3 contains 13 residues. Germline V gives CDR1 LGHDT, CDR2 YNNKEL (reference sequence). Deletions cut 1 base from V and 5 bases from J, with 8 bases between. CDR3 loop: CASSQGTAYGYTF. The CDR3 bases are TGTGCCAGCAGCCAAGGGACAGCTTATGGCTACACCTTC.

The chain joins TRBV19 to TRBJ1-1; 7 bases line up with TRBD1. The V segment lost 3 bases and the J segment 1 base; nucleotides outside the gene matches: 20. CDR1 is LNHDA, CDR2 SQIVND, per germline (reference sequence). The CDR3 loop spans 20 amino acids. The CDR3 reads CASSIGYGTVGGTPNTEAFF. The CDR3 DNA is TGTGCCAGTAGTATTGGATATGGGACAGTGGGTGGGACGCCGAACACTGAAGCTTTCTTT.

The chain couples TRBV25-1 to TRBJ1-4; 7 nucleotides align to TRBD1. Per the germline V gene, CDR1 is MGHDK and CDR2 is SYGVNS. The V gene end was trimmed by 5 bases and the J gene end by 4 bases; junction bases not matched to a gene: 4. CDR3 length: 14 amino acids. Here the CDR3 DNA reads TGTGCCAGCAGTCAGACAGGGTTTAATGAAAAACTGTTTTTT. This sequence encodes CASSQTGFNEKLFF. The complete variable domain, with remaining parts taken from reference TRBV25-1 and TRBJ1-4, reads EADIYQTPRYLVIGTGKKITLECSQTMGHDKMYWYQQDPGMELHLIHYSYGVNSTEKGDLSSESTVSRIRTEHFPLTLESARPSHTSQYLCASSQTGFNEKLFFGSGTQLSVL.

The V call is TRBV18, the J call TRBJ2-3, with 8 bases that match TRBD2. CDR1 is KGHSH and CDR2 is LQKENI in the germline V gene. V was clipped by 3 bases and J by 5 bases; unmatched bases: 4. CDR3 size: 14 residues. The DNA for the CDR3 is TGTGCCAGCTCACCGACTAGCGAAGGAGATACGCAGTATTTT. Translated, it gives CASSPTSEGDTQYF. The full variable domain, its missing parts supplied by reference TRBV18 and TRBJ2-3, is NAGVMQNPRHLVRRRGQEARLRCSPMKGHSHVYWYRQLPEEGLKFMVYLQKENIIDESGMPKERFSAEFPKEGPSILRIQQVVRGDSAAYFCASSPTSEGDTQYFGPGTRLTVL.

CDR3 coding DNA: TGCGCCAGCAGCCAAGACCCCCCGGACTCGCCTTACAATGAGCAGTTCTTC. Its translation is CASSQDPPDSPYNEQFF. The chain uses TRBV4-1 and TRBJ2-1; D might be TRBD2 (5 bases). The CDR3 is 17 residues long. Trimming removed 0 bases at V and 4 bases at J, with 16 bases between. Looked up from germline, CDR1 is MGHRA and CDR2 is YSYEKL.

This clone was seen only once. This chain links TRBV7-3 with TRBJ2-1, with D tentatively TRBD2 (6 bases). The length of the CDR3 is 15 residues. V was pared by 2 bases and J by 12 bases, with 20 bases between. Germline V gene data show CDR1 as SGHTA and CDR2 as FQGTGA. This CDR3 is CASSLLPREIGRQFF. The CDR3 bases are TGTGCCAGCAGCTTACTTCCGCGGGAAATAGGACGGCAGTTCTTC.

The chain uses TRBV2 and TRBJ2-3, with unresolved D. CDR3 length: 12 amino acids. V was cut by 4 bases and J by 3 bases, with 5 bases left in between. Germline V gene sequence: CDR1 SNHLY, CDR2 FYNNEI. The CDR3 protein is CASSVQTDTQYF. Written as DNA, the CDR3 is TGTGCCAGCAGTGTCCAAACAGATACGCAGTATTTT.

V usage is TRBV5-1 and J usage is TRBJ2-3; 11 nucleotides line up with TRBD2. This CDR3 has 17 residues. Per the germline V gene, CDR1 is SGHRS and CDR2 is YFSETQ. With V trimmed by 0 bases and J by 2 bases, 5 bases remained unmatched. CDR3 region: CASSLGLAGGHTDTQYF. CDR3 sequence (DNA): TGCGCCAGCAGCTTGGGCCTAGCGGGAGGCCACACAGATACGCAGTATTTT. Combining the CDR3 with reference TRBV5-1 and TRBJ2-3 gives the whole variable domain KAGVTQTPRYLIKTRGQQVTLSCSPISGHRSVSWYQQTPGQGLQFLFEYFSETQRNKGNFPGRFSGRQFSNSRSEMNVSTLELGDSALYLCASSLGLAGGHTDTQYFGPGTRLTVL.

The chain joins TRBV3-1 (or the pseudogene TRBV3-2) to TRBJ1-2; D might be TRBD1 (6 bases). CDR1 and CDR2 from the germline V gene are LGHDT and YNNKEL (reference sequence). Trimming removed 4 bases from V and 2 bases from J, with 20 bases in between. The CDR3 sequence is 17 residues long. CDR3 sequence (DNA): TGTGCCAGCAGCCCGATTGGACAGCTATTATCCAACTATGGCTACACCTTC. It codes for CASSPIGQLLSNYGYTF.

The V and J genes are TRBV27 and TRBJ2-1; D remains ambiguous. V was trimmed by 3 bases and J by 7 bases, leaving 10 bases between them. The CDR3 runs 13 residues. CDR1 and CDR2 (germline): MNHEY, SMNVEV (reference sequence). The CDR3 loop reads CASSFKYLNEQFF. CDR3 in DNA: TGTGCCAGCAGTTTCAAATACCTAAATGAGCAGTTCTTC.

This rearrangement joins TRBV3-1 (or the pseudogene TRBV3-2) to TRBJ1-2; the match to TRBD1 covers 7 bases. CDR3 length: 14 amino acids. After removal of 4 bases from V and 3 bases from J, the junction contained 5 bases not matched to a gene. Germline V gene lookup returns CDR1 LGHDT and CDR2 YNNKEL (reference sequence). This chain's CDR3 is CASSLRTGDYGYTF. CDR3 sequence (DNA): TGTGCCAGCAGCCTTAGGACAGGCGACTATGGCTACACCTTC.

Note on this clone: The junction differs from germline at one of its ends, possibly a read error. The chain couples TRBV2 to TRBJ1-5; TRBD1 might be the D (5 bases). This CDR3 spans 13 amino acids. The germline V gene encodes CDR1 SNHLY and CDR2 FYNNEI. The CDR3 here is CASTPPGDQPQHF. In DNA form, the CDR3 reads TGTGCGAGCACCCCCCCGGGGGACCAGCCCCAGCATTTT.